What follows are 7 T cell receptor beta chains derived from one specimen sequenced in a study of blood T cell repertoires in COVID-19. Data came from immunoSEQ multiplex PCR; TCRdb stores just in-frame clones and leaves some out. The table has 200,000 to 300,000 clones, approximately 83% seen once. Sequencing used peripheral blood. All receptors come from a woman in her thirties who had recovered from COVID-19.

The chain employs TRBV7-6 and TRBJ2-1; D may be TRBD1 (5 bases). This CDR3 has 16 amino acids. Per the germline V gene, CDR1 is SGHVS and CDR2 is FNYEAQ. With 5 bases removed from V and 1 base from J, the gap between germline ends came to 15 bases. CDR3 in DNA: TGTGCCAGCAGCAGCAGCAGGGAAAAGTCCTACAATGAGCAGTTCTTC. Its protein is CASSSSREKSYNEQFF.

Many counts were recorded for this clone. Other DNA sequences in the same sample also yield this CDR3. The J gene is TRBJ2-3, the V gene TRBV6-5, with D perhaps TRBD2 (6 bases). Trimming removed 2 bases at V and 2 bases at J, with 11 bases between. CDR1 and CDR2 from the germline V gene are MNHEY and SVGAGI. There are 15 residues in the CDR3. The CDR3 DNA follows: TGTGCCAGCAGTTACGGGCGGGGTGACACAGATACGCAGTATTTT. The encoded protein is CASSYGRGDTDTQYF.

The rearrangement links TRBV9 to TRBJ2-1; D is ambiguous. Looked up from germline, CDR1 is SGDLS and CDR2 is YYNGEE. The V gene lost 3 bases and the J gene lost 4 bases, with 14 bases spanning the gap. This CDR3 spans 15 amino acids. CDR3: CASSAVAVAYNEQFF. The CDR3 DNA follows: TGTGCCAGCAGCGCCGTGGCAGTAGCTTACAATGAGCAGTTCTTC.

The chain employs TRBV30 and TRBJ2-5, with TRBD2 identical over 10 bases. This CDR3 is 15 amino acids long. CDR1 and CDR2 (germline): GTSNPN, SVGIG (reference sequence). Trimming at V came to 0 bases and at J to 6 bases, leaving 7 bases not matched to a gene. The CDR3 region has the DNA TGTGCCTGGAGTGTGGGACTAGCGATTGGACAGACCCAGTACTTC. Its protein is CAWSVGLAIGQTQYF.

This chain uses TRBV29-1 with TRBJ2-7; the D gene is possibly TRBD2 (7 bases). The ends were cut back, 7 bases at V and 0 bases at J, with 19 bases in the middle. The V gene's germline CDR1 is SQVTM and CDR2 ANQGSEA. The CDR3 spans 15 residues. CDR3 loop: CSAGGGARPSYEQYF. DNA for the CDR3: TGCAGCGCTGGGGGGGGCGCCCGGCCCTCCTACGAGCAGTACTTC.

In this sample, this clone turned up a few times. This chain connects TRBV4-1 to TRBJ2-7, with 9 bases matching TRBD1. After removal of 0 bases from V and 1 base from J, the junction contained 7 bases not matched to a gene. Germline V gene data show CDR1 as MGHRA and CDR2 as YSYEKL. The CDR3 consists of 17 residues. The chain's CDR3 is CASSQDKGGTGSYEQYF. The CDR3 DNA reads as TGCGCCAGCAGCCAAGATAAGGGAGGGACAGGGTCCTACGAGCAGTACTTC.

The chain links TRBV28 to TRBJ2-7, with 12 bases matching TRBD1. Germline V gives CDR1 MDHEN, CDR2 SYDVKM. CDR3 size: 15 residues. The ends lost 5 bases at V and 2 bases at J; junction bases unmatched: 4. CDR3 nucleotide sequence: TGTGCCAGCAGTACTCGGGACAGGGGGCCCTACGAGCAGTACTTC. Amino acids: CASSTRDRGPYEQYF.